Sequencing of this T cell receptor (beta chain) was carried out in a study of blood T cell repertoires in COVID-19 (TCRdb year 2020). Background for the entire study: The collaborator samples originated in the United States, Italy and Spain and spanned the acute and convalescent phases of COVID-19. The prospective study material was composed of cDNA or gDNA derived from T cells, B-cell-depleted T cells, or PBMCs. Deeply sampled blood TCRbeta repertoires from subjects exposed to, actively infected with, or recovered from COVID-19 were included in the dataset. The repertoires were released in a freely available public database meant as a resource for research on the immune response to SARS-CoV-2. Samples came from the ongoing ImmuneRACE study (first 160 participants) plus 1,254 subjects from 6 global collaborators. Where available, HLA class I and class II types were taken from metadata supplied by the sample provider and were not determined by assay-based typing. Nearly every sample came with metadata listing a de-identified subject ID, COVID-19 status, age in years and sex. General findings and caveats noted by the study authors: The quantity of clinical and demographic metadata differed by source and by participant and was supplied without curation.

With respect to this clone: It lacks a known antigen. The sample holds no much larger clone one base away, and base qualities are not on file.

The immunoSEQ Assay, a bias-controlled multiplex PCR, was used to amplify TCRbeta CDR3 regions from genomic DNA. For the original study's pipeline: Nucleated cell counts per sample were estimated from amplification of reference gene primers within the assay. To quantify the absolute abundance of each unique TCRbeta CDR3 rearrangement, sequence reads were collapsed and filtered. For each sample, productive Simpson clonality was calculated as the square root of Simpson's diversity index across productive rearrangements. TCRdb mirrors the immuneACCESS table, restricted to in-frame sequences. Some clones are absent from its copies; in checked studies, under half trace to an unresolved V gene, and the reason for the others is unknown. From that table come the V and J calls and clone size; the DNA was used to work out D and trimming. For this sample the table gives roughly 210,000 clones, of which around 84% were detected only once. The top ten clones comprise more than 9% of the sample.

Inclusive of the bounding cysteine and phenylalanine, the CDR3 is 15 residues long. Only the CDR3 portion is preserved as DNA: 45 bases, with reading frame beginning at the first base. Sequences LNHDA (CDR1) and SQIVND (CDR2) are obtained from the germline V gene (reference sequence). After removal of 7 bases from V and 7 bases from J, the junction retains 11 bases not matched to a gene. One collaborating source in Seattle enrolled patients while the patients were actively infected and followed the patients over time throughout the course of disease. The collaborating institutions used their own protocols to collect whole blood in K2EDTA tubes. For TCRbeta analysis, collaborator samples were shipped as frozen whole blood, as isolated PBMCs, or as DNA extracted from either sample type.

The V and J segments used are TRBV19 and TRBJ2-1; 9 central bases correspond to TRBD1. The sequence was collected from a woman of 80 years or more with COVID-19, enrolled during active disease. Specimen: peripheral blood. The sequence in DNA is TGTGCCAGTACCACCGGGACAGGGATTAGGAATGAGCAGTTCTTC. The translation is CASTTGTGIRNEQFF.